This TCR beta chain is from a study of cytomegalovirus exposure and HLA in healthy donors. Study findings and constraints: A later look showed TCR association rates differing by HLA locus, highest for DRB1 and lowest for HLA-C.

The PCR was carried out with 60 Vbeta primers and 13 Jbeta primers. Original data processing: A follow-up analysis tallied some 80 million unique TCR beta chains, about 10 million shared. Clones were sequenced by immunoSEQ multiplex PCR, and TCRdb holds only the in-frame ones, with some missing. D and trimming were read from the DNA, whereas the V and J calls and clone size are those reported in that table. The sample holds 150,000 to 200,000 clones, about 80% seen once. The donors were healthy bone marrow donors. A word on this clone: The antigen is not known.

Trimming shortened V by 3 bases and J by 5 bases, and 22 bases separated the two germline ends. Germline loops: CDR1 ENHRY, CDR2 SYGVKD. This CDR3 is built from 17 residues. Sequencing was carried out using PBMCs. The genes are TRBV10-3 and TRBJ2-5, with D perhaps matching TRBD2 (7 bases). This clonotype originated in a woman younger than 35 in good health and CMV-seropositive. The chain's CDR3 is CAISDSAAGAARETQYF. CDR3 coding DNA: TGTGCCATCAGTGATTCCGCGGCGGGGGCGGCGAGGGAGACCCAGTACTTC.